This record concerns one TCR beta chain sequence. What it recognizes is unknown. Peripheral blood and lesional scalp punch biopsies came from alopecia areata patients. It was from PBMCs that CD4+ and CD8+ T cells were sorted. These data come from a study of CD8+ T cells in alopecia areata. Whole-study findings and limits: Mice gave a clearer picture of TCR sharing than patients did, possibly for HLA-related reasons.

Following RNA extraction, reverse transcription yielded cDNA that acted as the sequencing template. TCRdb's table, derived via immunoSEQ multiplex PCR, lists solely in-frame clones and lacks some. This table holds approximately 24,000 clones, roughly half found once. Germline loops: CDR1 SGHTA, CDR2 FQGTGA. Germline trimming cut 2 bases from V and 6 bases from J; bases unmatched to any gene: 4. The length of the CDR3 is 14 residues. The TCR was taken from a human donor with alopecia areata. V gene TRBV7-3 combines with J gene TRBJ2-1; 7 bases fit TRBD2. The specimen was NKG2D-high CD8+ T cells sorted from blood. CDR3 coding DNA: TGTGCCAGCAGCTTAGGGACTAAGCCCAATGAGCAGTTCTTC. Translated, it gives CASSLGTKPNEQFF. The variable domain in full, completed from reference TRBV7-3 and TRBJ2-1, reads GAGVSQTPSNKVTEKGKYVELRCDPISGHTALYWYRQSLGQGPEFLIYFQGTGAADDSGLPNDRFFAVRPEGSVSTLKIQRTERGDSAVYLCASSLGTKPNEQFFGPGTRLTVL.